The next 9 T cell receptor beta chains were all read from a single sample in a study of T cell responses to AZD1222 COVID-19 vaccine. The protocol was immunoSEQ multiplex PCR, while the TCRdb copy is restricted to in-frame clones and leaves out a portion. Seen here are around 100,000 clones, around nine tenths observed once, and the top ten hold roughly 20%. Sequences were derived from peripheral blood, sampled on day 0 of AZD1222 vaccination. All receptors come from an adult in good health.

The genes are TRBV19 and TRBJ2-2; 7 nucleotides align to TRBD2. The junction had 5 bases not matched to a gene; V was cut back by 6 bases and J by 1 base. This CDR3 has 15 residues. CDR1 and CDR2 from the germline V gene are LNHDA and SQIVND (reference sequence). The CDR3 nucleotides read TGTGCCAGTAGGGTGAGCGGGATGAACACCGGGGAGCTGTTTTTT. Translation: CASRVSGMNTGELFF.

The J gene is TRBJ1-5, the V gene TRBV28, with a possible D match to TRBD1 (5 bases). CDR3 length equals 19 residues. Per the germline V gene, CDR1 is MDHEN and CDR2 is SYDVKM. V gave up 6 bases and J gave up 0 bases, with 24 bases separating them. CDR3 region: CASRQEGSGVEYSNQPQHF. DNA for the CDR3: TGTGCCAGCAGGCAAGAGGGGTCGGGGGTCGAGTATAGCAATCAGCCCCAGCATTTT.

V usage is TRBV18 and J usage is TRBJ2-1; TRBD2 matches 8 bases. In germline, CDR1 is KGHSH, CDR2 LQKENI. The CDR3 is 15 residues long. The V segment lost 4 bases and the J segment 6 bases; nucleotides outside the gene matches: 8. The CDR3 coding sequence is TGTGCCAGCTCACTAACCGGGACTAGTAGCAATGAGCAGTTCTTC. It is translated as CASSLTGTSSNEQFF.

The genes are TRBV7-2 and TRBJ2-2; either TRBD1 or TRBD2 may fit D (5 bases each). The CDR3 is 15 amino acids. Germline lookup yields CDR1 SGHTA and CDR2 FQGNSA. V lost 4 bases to trimming and J lost 4 bases, with 13 bases between them. CDR3 protein: CASSSYAGTTGELFF. The CDR3 region has the DNA TGTGCCAGCAGCTCATACGCCGGGACCACCGGGGAGCTGTTTTTT. Looking up the rest from reference TRBV7-2 and TRBJ2-2 gives the full variable domain: GAGVSQSPSNKVTEKGKDVELRCDPISGHTALYWYRQSLGQGLEFLIYFQGNSAPDKSGLPSDRFSAERTGGSVSTLTIQRTQQEDSAVYLCASSSYAGTTGELFFGEGSRLTVL.

The rearrangement links TRBV7-2 to TRBJ2-1; 11 nucleotides align to TRBD2. V trimming: 5 bases; J trimming: 9 bases; junction bases outside the gene matches: 6. The CDR3 runs 14 residues. Germline CDR1 reads SGHTA; CDR2 reads FQGNSA. DNA for the CDR3: TGTGCCAGCAGCCGCGGACTAGCGGGTGGTGAGCAGTTCTTC. Its translation is CASSRGLAGGEQFF.

V gene TRBV2 combines with J gene TRBJ1-2; D is perhaps TRBD1 (6 bases). Germline-derived CDR1 and CDR2 are SNHLY and FYNNEI. This CDR3 has 14 residues. V shed 6 bases and J shed 6 bases, with 17 bases lying between them. The CDR3 bases are TGTGCCAGCAGCGACTACAGGGTGGAAGATGGCTACACCTTC. Amino acids: CASSDYRVEDGYTF.

Details on this clone: At one boundary the junction diverges from the germline segment, which might be a read error. V and J are TRBV7-2 and TRBJ2-5, with TRBD2 matching over 9 bases. The length of the CDR3 is 16 residues. The germline V gene has CDR1 SGHTA and CDR2 FQGNSA. The CDR3 bases are TGTGCCAGCTGCTTAGTGGGCGGGGGGGCCTTCGAGACCCAGTACTTC. It yields the protein CASCLVGGGAFETQYF.

This sequence joins TRBV19 and TRBJ2-5, with D uncertain. The CDR3 consists of 12 residues. Germline V CDR1 and CDR2: LNHDA, SQIVND (reference sequence). V gave up 3 bases and J gave up 5 bases, with 7 bases separating them. CDR3 in amino acids: CASSINGETQYF. The CDR3 bases are TGTGCCAGTAGTATCAATGGGGAGACCCAGTACTTC.

The V and J genes are TRBV7-2 and TRBJ2-3, with 10 bases lining up with TRBD2. The J segment lost 4 bases and the V segment lost 1 base, leaving 5 bases of the junction unmatched. Germline values: CDR1 SGHTA, CDR2 FQGNSA. This CDR3 is 16 amino acids long. The CDR3 DNA reads TGTGCCAGCAGCTTAGGGTCGAGCGGGGGGGCAGATACGCAGTATTTT. This sequence encodes CASSLGSSGGADTQYF.